This record concerns one T cell receptor (beta chain) sequence. Method: immunoSEQ multiplex PCR; TCRdb's copy keeps in-frame clones and lacks some. The sample records about 38,000 clones, over 65% being singletons. CDR1 and CDR2 (germline): SGHDT, YYEEEE. This CDR3 is built from 14 residues. V was clipped by 4 bases and J by 4 bases; unmatched bases: 7. This sample was included in a study of radiotherapy plus CTLA-4 blockade in lung cancer. The overall study: Of all patients, approximately 19% responded objectively and roughly 31% showed disease control.

V and J are TRBV5-6 and TRBJ1-2; 7 bases line up with TRBD1. The clonotype comes from a human donor with non-small cell lung cancer who had stable disease on radiotherapy plus ipilimumab. Sample: peripheral blood, taken from a patient treated with radiotherapy plus ipilimumab. The CDR3 sequence is CASSPQGGVYGYTF. The CDR3 DNA sequence: TGTGCCAGCAGCCCGCAGGGGGGCGTCTATGGCTACACCTTC. The variable domain in full, with the rest retrieved from reference TRBV5-6 and TRBJ1-2, is DAGVTQSPTHLIKTRGQQVTLRCSPKSGHDTVSWYQQALGQGPQFIFQYYEEEERQRGNFPDRFSGHQFPNYSSELNVNALLLGDSALYLCASSPQGGVYGYTFGSGTRLTVV.